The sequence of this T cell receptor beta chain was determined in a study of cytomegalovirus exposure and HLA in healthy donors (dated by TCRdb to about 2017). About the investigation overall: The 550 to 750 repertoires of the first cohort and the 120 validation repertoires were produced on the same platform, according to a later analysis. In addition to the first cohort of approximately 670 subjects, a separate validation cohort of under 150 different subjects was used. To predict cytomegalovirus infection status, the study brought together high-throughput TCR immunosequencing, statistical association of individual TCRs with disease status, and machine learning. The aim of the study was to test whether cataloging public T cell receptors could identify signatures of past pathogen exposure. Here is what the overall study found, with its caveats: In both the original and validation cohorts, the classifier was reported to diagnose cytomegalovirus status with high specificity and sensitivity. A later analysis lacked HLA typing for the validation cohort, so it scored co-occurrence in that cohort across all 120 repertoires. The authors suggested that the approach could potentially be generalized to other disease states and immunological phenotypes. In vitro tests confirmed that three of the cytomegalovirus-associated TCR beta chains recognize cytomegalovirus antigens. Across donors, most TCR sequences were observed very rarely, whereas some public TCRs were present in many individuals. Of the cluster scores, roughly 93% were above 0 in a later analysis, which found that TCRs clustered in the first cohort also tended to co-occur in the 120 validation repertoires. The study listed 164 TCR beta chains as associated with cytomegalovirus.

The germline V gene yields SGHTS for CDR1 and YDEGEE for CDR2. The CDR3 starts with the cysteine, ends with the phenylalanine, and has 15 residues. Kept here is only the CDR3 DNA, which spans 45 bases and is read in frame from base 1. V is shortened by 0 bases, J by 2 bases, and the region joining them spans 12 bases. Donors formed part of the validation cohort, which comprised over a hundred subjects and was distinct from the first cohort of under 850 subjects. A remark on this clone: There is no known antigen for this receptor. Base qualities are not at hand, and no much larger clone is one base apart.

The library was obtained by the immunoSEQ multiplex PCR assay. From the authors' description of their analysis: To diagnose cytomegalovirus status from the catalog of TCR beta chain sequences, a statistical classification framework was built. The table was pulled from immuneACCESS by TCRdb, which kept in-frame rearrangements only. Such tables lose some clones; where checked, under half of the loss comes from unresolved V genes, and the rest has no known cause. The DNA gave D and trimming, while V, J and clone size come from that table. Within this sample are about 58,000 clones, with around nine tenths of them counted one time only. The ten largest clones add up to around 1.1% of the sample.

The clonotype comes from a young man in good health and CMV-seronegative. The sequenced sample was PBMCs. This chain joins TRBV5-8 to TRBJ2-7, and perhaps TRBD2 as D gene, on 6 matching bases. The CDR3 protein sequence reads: CASSLVRDGAYEQYF. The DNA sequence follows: TGTGCCAGCAGCTTGGTGCGGGACGGTGCCTACGAGCAGTACTTC.